The clone carrying this T cell receptor (beta chain) was seen a handful of times. This record comes from a study of T cells in Graves' hyperthyroidism and ophthalmopathy. Study-wide context: Peripheral blood specimens were obtained at initial diagnosis, prior to any treatment.

Hyperthyroidism was newly diagnosed in patients aged 18 to 65 (duration under 2 months). CDR3 size: 17 residues. Germline assignment: CDR1 SEHNR and CDR2 FQNEAQ (reference sequence). V was trimmed by 4 bases and J by 0 bases, leaving 19 bases between them. TCR beta CDR3 sequences were amplified from RNA transcripts. During a first-round RT-PCR of the TCR CDR3, the HTBI primer set was used. TCRdb redid the calling of the multiplex PCR reads with MiXCR, one entry per CDR3 protein. This sample yields about 290,000 distinct CDR3 sequences, of which roughly 13% are seen a single time; roughly 7.9% belongs to the top ten.

V usage is TRBV7-9 and J usage is TRBJ2-7, with TRBD1 as a possible D gene (5 bases). Material: blood. The TCR originated in a woman in her thirties or forties with Graves' hyperthyroidism. In DNA, the CDR3 is TGTGCCAGCAGCTCCTCTCTCAGACAGCTTATCTCCTACGAGCAGTACTTC. Translated, it gives CASSSSLRQLISYEQYF. Filled out from reference TRBV7-9 and TRBJ2-7, the complete variable domain reads DTGVSQNPRHKITKRGQNVTFRCDPISEHNRLYWYRQTLGQGPEFLTYFQNEAQLEKSRLLSDRFSAERPKGSFSTLEIQRTEQGDSAMYLCASSSSLRQLISYEQYFGPGTRLTVT.